One and the same sample provided the 13 T cell receptor beta chains below, sequenced in a study of blood T cell repertoires in COVID-19. Sequencing was performed with immunoSEQ multiplex PCR; in TCRdb, only in-frame clones are kept and a portion is missing. The data show about 240,000 clones, with around 86% seen just once and 12% held by the top ten. The sample taken for sequencing was peripheral blood. Receptors were obtained from an older man with acute or convalescent COVID-19.

In nucleotides, the CDR3 is TGCGCCAGCAGCAACGGACAGGGGAAAGCTTTCTTT. It codes for CASSNGQGKAFF. The genes are TRBV5-1 and TRBJ1-1, with 9 positions matching TRBD1. V was clipped by 4 bases and J by 9 bases; unmatched bases: 4. The CDR3 has 12 amino acids. Germline lookup yields CDR1 SGHRS and CDR2 YFSETQ.

The chain combines TRBV4-1 with TRBJ1-3, with 7 positions matching TRBD1. Germline V gene data show CDR1 as MGHRA and CDR2 as YSYEKL. The ends lost 4 bases at V and 3 bases at J; junction bases unmatched: 3. The CDR3 has 14 residues. In DNA form, the CDR3 reads TGCGCCAGCAGCCCTCGACAGGGTGGAAACACCATATATTTT. Its translation is CASSPRQGGNTIYF.

The chain employs TRBV5-1 and TRBJ2-1; 8 nucleotides line up with TRBD2. With V trimmed by 7 bases and J by 6 bases, 9 bases remained unmatched. CDR3 size: 14 residues. Looked up from germline, CDR1 is SGHRS and CDR2 is YFSETQ. The CDR3 bases are TGCGCCAGCCGCCCGTCGAGCGGGGGCAATGAGCAGTTCTTC. This codes for CASRPSSGGNEQFF.

The chain is built from TRBV29-1 and TRBJ2-1; 11 nucleotides match TRBD1. Germline CDR1 SQVTM, CDR2 ANQGSEA. Unmatched junction bases numbered 9, after V lost 7 bases and J lost 4 bases. The CDR3 runs to 15 residues. The CDR3 nucleotides read TGCAGCGGTAACTCCGGGACAGGGGGATACAATGAGCAGTTCTTC. Translation gives CSGNSGTGGYNEQFF.

The gene calls are TRBV11-2 and TRBJ1-1, with TRBD1 as a possible D gene (6 bases). This CDR3 region has 15 residues. With 1 base removed from V and 1 base from J, the gap between germline ends came to 10 bases. Germline loops: CDR1 SGHAT, CDR2 FQNNGV. The CDR3 DNA reads as TGTGCCAGCAGCTTAGGGGGACATAGGAACACTGAAGCTTTCTTT. It specifies CASSLGGHRNTEAFF.

The chain joins TRBV5-6 to TRBJ1-6, with 11 nucleotides matching TRBD1. The V segment lost 4 bases and the J segment 10 bases; nucleotides outside the gene matches: 7. The CDR3 is 15 residues long. From germline, CDR1 is SGHDT and CDR2 YYEEEE. The CDR3 protein is CASSLGQGAESPLHF. CDR3 nucleotide sequence: TGTGCCAGCAGCCTAGGACAGGGGGCAGAGTCACCCCTCCACTTT.

The chain links TRBV7-2 to TRBJ2-1, with 7 bases fitting TRBD2. Germline assignment: CDR1 SGHTA and CDR2 FQGNSA. With V trimmed by 0 bases and J by 5 bases, 1 base remained unmatched. There are 14 residues in the CDR3. The CDR3: CASSLAGRDNEQFF. CDR3 bases: TGTGCCAGCAGCTTAGCGGGGAGGGACAATGAGCAGTTCTTC.

The chain combines TRBV28 with TRBJ1-4, with 7 positions matching TRBD1. There are 14 residues in the CDR3. Germline lookup yields CDR1 MDHEN and CDR2 SYDVKM. V shed 5 bases, J shed 8 bases, and the junction held 8 bases outside the gene matches. CDR3 in amino acids: CASSQTGVGEKLFF. The CDR3 DNA sequence: TGTGCCAGCAGTCAAACAGGGGTGGGGGAAAAACTGTTTTTT.

The chain uses TRBV10-3 and TRBJ2-7; no firm D call. The germline gives CDR1 ENHRY, CDR2 SYGVKD. Trimming shortened V by 6 bases and J by 1 base, and 4 bases separated the two germline ends. The CDR3 is 11 residues long. Here the CDR3 DNA reads TGTGCCATCAGCCCGTCCTACGAGCAGTACTTC. Translation: CAISPSYEQYF.

The chain employs TRBV9 and TRBJ1-1; tentatively, D is TRBD1 (5 bases). The CDR3 runs to 15 residues. CDR1 and CDR2 from the germline V gene are SGDLS and YYNGEE. Between the trimmed V and J ends, which lost 0 bases and 0 bases, there was a span of 9 bases. The CDR3 nucleotides read TGTGCCAGCAGCGTAGTGGTGACAGTGAACACTGAAGCTTTCTTT. It translates to CASSVVVTVNTEAFF. The variable domain in full, completed from reference TRBV9 and TRBJ1-1, reads DSGVTQTPKHLITATGQRVTLRCSPRSGDLSVYWYQQSLDQGLQFLIQYYNGEERAKGNILERFSAQQFPDLHSELNLSSLELGDSALYFCASSVVVTVNTEAFFGQGTRLTVV.

Comment on this clone: An end of the junction differs from the germline gene, which may be a read error. The CDR3 sequence: CASSYTGGRAETQYF. The CDR3 bases are TGTGCTAGCAGCTACACAGGGGGTCGTGCGGAGACCCAGTACTTC. The rearrangement joins TRBV7-7 to TRBJ2-5, with 8 bases matching TRBD1. The germline gives CDR1 SSHAT, CDR2 FNYEAQ (reference sequence). The CDR3 contains 15 residues.

CDR3 residues: CASSGPSTRIADTQYF. The CDR3 nucleotides read TGTGCCAGCAGCGGCCCTTCGACTAGAATAGCAGATACGCAGTATTTT. The rearrangement uses TRBV9 and TRBJ2-3, with D possibly being TRBD2 (6 bases). This CDR3 comprises 16 residues. V was trimmed by 3 bases and J by 4 bases, leaving 18 bases between them. The germline gives CDR1 SGDLS, CDR2 YYNGEE.

The chain is built from TRBV6-4 and TRBJ2-2, with no clear D. The CDR3 loop spans 14 amino acids. The V end lost 5 bases, the J end lost 6 bases, and 13 bases lay between the germline ends. Germline values: CDR1 MRHNA, CDR2 SNTAGT. CDR3 sequence: CASSPGSSPGELFF. CDR3 nucleotide sequence: TGTGCCAGCAGTCCCGGGTCCTCACCCGGGGAGCTGTTTTTT.